This is a list of T cell receptor beta chains from one sample in a study of cytomegalovirus exposure and HLA in healthy donors. Method: immunoSEQ multiplex PCR; TCRdb's copy keeps in-frame clones and lacks some. The sample has some 310,000 clones; approximately 88% are singletons. The specimen sequenced was PBMCs. These receptors came from a man younger than 45 in good health and CMV-seronegative. The CDR3 runs from the conserved cysteine through the conserved F or W. The order of the fields is D gene, clone size, V gene, J gene, CDR3 DNA, CDR3 protein. The D gene is left open where the match is weak. Size values are once, few and many counts, or a class for expanded clones, and some rows have none.

TRBD1,-,TRBV9,TRBJ2-1,TGTGCCAGCAGTTTGGCCGGGACAGGGAGCTACAATGAGCAGTTCTTC,CASSLAGTGSYNEQFF
TRBD2,-,TRBV7-2,TRBJ2-5,TGTGCCAGCAGCTTAGCGCCAGCGGGGGGGCGGGGCCATGACGGAGAGACCCAGTACTTC,CASSLAPAGGRGHDGETQYF
-,-,TRBV7-9,TRBJ1-2,TGTGCCAGCAGCTTATCGGGGGCTAACTATGGCTACACCTTC,CASSLSGANYGYTF
TRBD1,-,TRBV13,TRBJ2-2,TGTGCCAGCAGCTTAGCCGGGACAGGGGCCACCGGGGAGCTGTTTTTT,CASSLAGTGATGELFF
-,-,TRBV6-1,TRBJ2-7,TGTGCCAGCAGATCAGGCTACGAGCAGTACTTC,CASRSGYEQYF
-,-,TRBV14,TRBJ2-2,TGTGCCAGCAGCCAAACCCCAGGGCGTTCCGGGGAGCTGTTTTTT,CASSQTPGRSGELFF
-,-,TRBV19,TRBJ2-7,TGTGCCAGTGGCCGGGACTCAACCTACGAGCAGTACTTC,CASGRDSTYEQYF
-,-,TRBV10-2,TRBJ1-6,TGCGCCAGCAGTGATTTAGCCAGCTATAATTCACCCCTCCACTTT,CASSDLASYNSPLHF
-,-,TRBV14,TRBJ1-3,TGTGCCAGCAGCCATAGGACAGCCTCTGGAAACACCATATATTTT,CASSHRTASGNTIYF
TRBD1,-,TRBV7-2,TRBJ1-5,TGTGCCAGCAGCGCGACAGGGGGCGGACTTAATCAGCCCCAGCATTTT,CASSATGGGLNQPQHF
TRBD2,-,TRBV7-9,TRBJ2-1,TGTGCCAGCAGGGCCGGGGGGTTGGATGAGCAGTTCTTC,CASRAGGLDEQFF
-,-,TRBV13,TRBJ2-1,TGTGCCAGCAGCTTATTCGGGGGGCGCAATGAGCAGTTCTTC,CASSLFGGRNEQFF
-,-,TRBV20-1,TRBJ2-5,TGCAGTGTACGGGAAGAGACCCAGTACTTC,CSVREETQYF
-,-,TRBV7-2,TRBJ2-3,TGTGCCAGCAGCCTCTTCCCGCGGGGCAGCACAGATACGCAGTATTTT,CASSLFPRGSTDTQYF
-,-,TRBV5-4,TRBJ2-1,TGTGCCAGCAGCTGGGCTTACAATGAGCAGTTCTTC,CASSWAYNEQFF
-,-,TRBV6-6,TRBJ2-7,TGTGCCAGCAGCCTCCGGGAAACCTACGAGCAGTACTTC,CASSLRETYEQYF
TRBD1,once,TRBV7-8,TRBJ1-4,TGTGCCAGCAGCCCACAGGGGGCAGAGGAAAAACTGTTTTTT,CASSPQGAEEKLFF
-,-,TRBV5-6,TRBJ1-6,TGTGCCAGCAGCTTAAGACAGAATAATTCACCCCTCCACTTT,CASSLRQNNSPLHF
TRBD1,-,TRBV27,TRBJ2-7,TGTGCCAGCAGTCTCGACTTCGGGACAGGGGGCTACGGGCAGTACTTC,CASSLDFGTGGYGQYF
TRBD1,-,TRBV4-1,TRBJ2-7,TGCGCCAGCAGCCCGCGACAGGGAACCTACGAGCAGTACTTC,CASSPRQGTYEQYF
TRBD2,-,TRBV27,TRBJ2-7,TGTGCCAGCAGTTTATCGCGGGGGGGGTACGAGCAGTACTTC,CASSLSRGGYEQYF
-,-,TRBV14,TRBJ1-2,TGTGCCAGCAGCCAAACCATCGTCGGGGGCTACACCTTC,CASSQTIVGGYTF
-,-,TRBV2,TRBJ1-2,TGTGCCAGCAGACTAGGGGGTACCGGCGGCTACACCTTC,CASRLGGTGGYTF
TRBD2,-,TRBV4-1,TRBJ2-3,TGCGCCAGCAGCCAAGAAAATCGGGGGGGGCCAATAGATACGCAGTATTTT,CASSQENRGGPIDTQYF
TRBD1,-,TRBV5-4,TRBJ1-2,TGTGCCAGCAGCCCGGACAGGGTGAGCGGCTACACCTTC,CASSPDRVSGYTF
TRBD1,-,TRBV2,TRBJ1-1,TGTGCCAGCAGCGGAGTTCCAGGGGGAGACACTGAAGCTTTCTTT,CASSGVPGGDTEAFF
TRBD1,-,TRBV27,TRBJ1-1,TGTGCCAGCAGTAAGGGGGCTAGGACTGAAGCTTTCTTT,CASSKGARTEAFF
TRBD2,-,TRBV5-1,TRBJ2-3,TGCGCCAGCGCGGAAGCGGGGGGCACAGATACGCAGTATTTT,CASAEAGGTDTQYF
-,-,TRBV7-2,TRBJ1-3,TGTGCCAGCAGCCGGACGAGTGGGAGCTCTGGAAACACCATATATTTT,CASSRTSGSSGNTIYF
TRBD1,-,TRBV5-4,TRBJ1-4,TGTGCCAGCAGCCAAGACAGGGCAGCTAATGAAAAACTGTTTTTT,CASSQDRAANEKLFF
-,-,TRBV4-3,TRBJ1-2,TGCGCCAGCAGCCAAGGGACTGGGGTATTCAGCTATGGCTACACCTTC,CASSQGTGVFSYGYTF
TRBD2,-,TRBV7-2,TRBJ2-2,TGTGCCAGCAGCGCCGGGACTAGCGGGGGCCCAGCCGGGGAGCTGTTTTTT,CASSAGTSGGPAGELFF
-,-,TRBV18,TRBJ2-7,TGTGCCAGCTCTCGAGGACAGGGACTAACCTACGAGCAGTACTTC,CASSRGQGLTYEQYF
-,-,TRBV14,TRBJ1-3,TGTGCCAGCAGCCAAGTAATAGGAAACACCATATATTTT,CASSQVIGNTIYF
TRBD2,-,TRBV5-4,TRBJ2-5,TGTGCCAGCTTCGATAGCGGGGAAGGAGAGACCCAGTACTTC,CASFDSGEGETQYF
TRBD1,-,TRBV14,TRBJ2-7,TGTGCCAGCAGCCAACAGGGACAGGGGAAAAACTACGAGCAGTACTTC,CASSQQGQGKNYEQYF
TRBD2,once,TRBV5-1,TRBJ2-2,TGCGCCAGCAGCTTGATACTAGCGGGGGGGCCGGACACCGGGGAGCTGTTTTTT,CASSLILAGGPDTGELFF
-,-,TRBV6-5,TRBJ2-6,TGTGCCAGCAGTTCGACAGGCCTATCTGGGGCCAACGTCCTGACTTTC,CASSSTGLSGANVLTF
-,-,TRBV5-1,TRBJ1-2,TGCGCCAGCAGCTTGGAAGGCGGAACCTATGGCTACACCTTC,CASSLEGGTYGYTF
-,-,TRBV2,TRBJ1-1,TGTGCCAGCAGTACCGGACGTGCAGGGGTCACTGAAGCTTTCTTT,CASSTGRAGVTEAFF
TRBD1,-,TRBV5-6,TRBJ1-1,TGTGCCAGCAGCCCCGGGGACAGGAACACTGAAGCTTTCTTT,CASSPGDRNTEAFF
-,once,TRBV6-5,TRBJ1-2,TGTGCCAGCAGTTACTCGGACACCTATGGCTACACCTTC,CASSYSDTYGYTF
-,-,TRBV6-1,TRBJ1-5,TGTGCCAGCACCTTCGGGGGTCTGCCCCAGCATTTT,CASTFGGLPQHF
-,-,TRBV7-6,TRBJ1-4,TGTGCCAGCAGGATGACGACAGCTTTAAATGAAAAACTGTTTTTT,CASRMTTALNEKLFF
TRBD1,few,TRBV5-1,TRBJ1-1,TGCGCCAGCAGCTTCCGGACAGGGGACACTGAAGCTTTCTTT,CASSFRTGDTEAFF
TRBD1,-,TRBV19,TRBJ1-5,TGTGCCAGATCATCACAGGGGCCCAAAGGGGCCCAGCATTTT,CARSSQGPKGAQHF
TRBD1,many,TRBV5-6,TRBJ1-2,TGTGCCAGCTCCCGCGGGCAGGGGGGATCCTATGGCTACACCTTC,CASSRGQGGSYGYTF
-,-,TRBV4-3,TRBJ2-1,TGCGCCAGCAGCCGGAACAGAGGGATCTACAATGAGCAGTTCTTC,CASSRNRGIYNEQFF
-,-,TRBV10-1,TRBJ2-5,TGCGCCAGCAGTGAGTGGGCCGCCGCCTTCCAAGAGACCCAGTACTTC,CASSEWAAAFQETQYF
TRBD1,-,TRBV30,TRBJ1-6,TGTGCCTGGAGGCCGGGACAGGGAACTTCACCCCTCCACTTT,CAWRPGQGTSPLHF
-,-,TRBV7-9,TRBJ1-2,TGTGCCAGCAGCTTAGCGCTTACAGATGGCTACACCTTC,CASSLALTDGYTF
TRBD2,-,TRBV5-6,TRBJ2-1,TGTGCCAGCAGCCGGGGGGTTAAGGATGAGCAGTTCTTC,CASSRGVKDEQFF
TRBD1,-,TRBV6-5,TRBJ1-1,TGTGCCAGCAGTAAAGACAGGGGATTCGCCACTGAAGCTTTCTTT,CASSKDRGFATEAFF